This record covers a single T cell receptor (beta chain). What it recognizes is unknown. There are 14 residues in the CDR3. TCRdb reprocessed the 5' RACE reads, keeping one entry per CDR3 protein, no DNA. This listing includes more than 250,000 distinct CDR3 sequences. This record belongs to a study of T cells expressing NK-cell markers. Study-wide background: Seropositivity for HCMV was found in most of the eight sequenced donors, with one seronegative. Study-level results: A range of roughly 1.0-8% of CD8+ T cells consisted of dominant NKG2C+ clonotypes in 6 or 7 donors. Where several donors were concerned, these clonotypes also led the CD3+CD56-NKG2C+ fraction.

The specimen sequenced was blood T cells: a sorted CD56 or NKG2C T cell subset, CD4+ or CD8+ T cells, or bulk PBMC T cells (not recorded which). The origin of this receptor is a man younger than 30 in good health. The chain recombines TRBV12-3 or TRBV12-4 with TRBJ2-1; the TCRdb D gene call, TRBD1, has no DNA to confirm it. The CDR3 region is CASGGREYYNEQFF.